The 16 T cell receptor beta chains below all came from one sample that was sequenced in a study of blood T cell repertoires in COVID-19 (dated by TCRdb to the early 2020s). The protocol used for the library was the immunoSEQ multiplex PCR assay. In its TCRdb copy, this immuneACCESS table keeps in-frame sequences only and misses some clones. Where compared with another copy, unresolved V genes explain less than half of these, and the others have no known cause. Within this sample are some 400,000 clones, with 80% to 90% of them counted one time only. Less than 11% of the sample goes to the ten largest clones. The specimen sequenced was peripheral blood. These receptors all stem from a woman in her thirties with COVID-19, enrolled during active disease.

This chain joins TRBV28 and TRBJ2-7; weak D call: TRBD1 (5 bases). The CDR3 is made up of 15 amino acids. With 6 bases removed from V and 0 bases from J, the gap between germline ends came to 15 bases. Germline lookup yields CDR1 MDHEN and CDR2 SYDVKM. CDR3 in amino acids: CASSPWRRGSYEQYF. The DNA for the CDR3 is TGTGCCAGCAGCCCCTGGCGTAGGGGCTCCTACGAGCAGTACTTC.

The CDR3 region is CASSQARGLRGYTF. CDR3 DNA sequence: TGTGCCAGCAGCCAAGCCAGGGGTTTGCGTGGCTACACCTTC. The chain employs TRBV3-1 (or the pseudogene TRBV3-2) and TRBJ1-2, with a weak D call TRBD1 (6 bases). The ends were cut back, 1 base at V and 7 bases at J, with 13 bases in the middle. The CDR3 length is 14 residues. Germline V gene sequence: CDR1 LGHDT, CDR2 YNNKEL (reference sequence).

The chain combines TRBV3-1 (or the pseudogene TRBV3-2) with TRBJ2-7; 15 nucleotides match TRBD2. With 4 bases clipped from V and 6 bases from J, the junction kept 7 bases outside the gene matches. The CDR3 has 16 residues. CDR1 and CDR2 (germline): LGHDT, YNNKEL (reference sequence). The CDR3 is CASSPGTSGGLSEQYF. The CDR3 DNA reads as TGTGCCAGCAGCCCGGGGACTAGCGGGGGGCTAAGCGAGCAGTACTTC.

The rearrangement uses TRBV5-4 and TRBJ2-3, with TRBD2 matching 8 bases. The V and J ends lost 4 bases and 4 bases, in that order; junction bases with no gene match: 5. Per the germline V gene, CDR1 is SGHNT and CDR2 is YYREEE (reference sequence). This CDR3 comprises 14 residues. The CDR3 reads CASSARGGPDTQYF. CDR3 sequence (DNA): TGTGCCAGCAGCGCTCGGGGGGGACCAGATACGCAGTATTTT.

V and J are TRBV2 and TRBJ2-5, with TRBD1 as a possible D gene (6 bases). The CDR3 runs 14 residues. V was pared by 6 bases and J by 4 bases, with 15 bases between. The germline gives CDR1 SNHLY, CDR2 FYNNEI. CDR3 region: CASSRQEGGETQYF. CDR3 nucleotide sequence: TGTGCCAGCAGCCGACAGGAAGGGGGAGAGACCCAGTACTTC.

The chain carries TRBV7-3 and TRBJ2-3; 8 nucleotides agree with TRBD2. In germline, CDR1 is SGHTA, CDR2 FQGTGA. V lost 5 bases, J lost 4 bases, and 11 bases stayed unmatched. The CDR3 is 16 residues long. CDR3 bases: TGTGCCAGCAGCCCCTCCGGGAGGGCCGCCGCAGATACGCAGTATTTT. This encodes CASSPSGRAAADTQYF.

The chain employs TRBV19 and TRBJ2-1; TRBD2 is a possible D gene (5 bases). This CDR3 has 15 amino acids. The germline V gene encodes CDR1 LNHDA and CDR2 SQIVND (reference sequence). V gave up 10 bases and J gave up 0 bases, with 16 bases separating them. CDR3 residues: CATSPPGSSYNEQFF. The CDR3 DNA follows: TGTGCCACCTCCCCCCCGGGAAGCTCCTACAATGAGCAGTTCTTC. Full variable domain (remainder filled in from reference TRBV19 and TRBJ2-1): DGGITQSPKYLFRKEGQNVTLSCEQNLNHDAMYWYRQDPGQGLRLIYYSQIVNDFQKGDIAEGYSVSREKKESFPLTVTSAQKNPTAFYLCATSPPGSSYNEQFFGPGTRLTVL.

The chain employs TRBV5-5 and TRBJ2-2; 11 bases match TRBD2. CDR1 is SGHKS and CDR2 is YYEKEE in the germline V gene (reference sequence). This CDR3 is built from 16 residues. V shed 4 bases and J 3 bases; nucleotides not matched to a gene: 5. The CDR3 reads CASSTLAGVDTGELFF. The CDR3 DNA reads as TGTGCCAGCAGCACACTAGCGGGAGTGGACACCGGGGAGCTGTTTTTT.

The chain has TRBV18 and TRBJ1-2; D not resolved. The CDR3 runs 14 residues. Germline V gene data show CDR1 as KGHSH and CDR2 as LQKENI. With 7 bases removed from V and 0 bases from J, the gap between germline ends came to 12 bases. The DNA of the CDR3 is TGTGCCAGCTTGAGCAATACCGCTAACTATGGCTACACCTTC. Protein sequence: CASLSNTANYGYTF.

The chain carries TRBV27 and TRBJ2-7, with TRBD2 matching 11 bases. CDR1 MNHEY and CDR2 SMNVEV come from the germline V gene (reference sequence). The CDR3 loop spans 16 amino acids. V lost 4 bases, J lost 1 base, and 6 bases stayed unmatched. CDR3 coding DNA: TGTGCCAGCAGTTACTCGGGACTAGCGGTTTCCTACGAGCAGTACTTC. It is translated as CASSYSGLAVSYEQYF.

The chain uses TRBV5-4 and TRBJ1-1; D remains unclear. The ends were cut back, 5 bases at V and 3 bases at J, with 8 bases in the middle. The CDR3 loop spans 12 amino acids. CDR1 is SGHNT and CDR2 is YYREEE in the germline V gene (reference sequence). The CDR3 sequence: CASRRTDTEAFF. CDR3 DNA: TGTGCCAGCAGACGAACGGACACTGAAGCTTTCTTT.

This chain uses TRBV4-1 with TRBJ2-2; TRBD1 matches 11 bases. CDR3 size: 16 residues. Per the germline V gene, CDR1 is MGHRA and CDR2 is YSYEKL. V shed 5 bases and J 6 bases; nucleotides not matched to a gene: 8. In DNA, the CDR3 is TGCGCCAGCAGCTCATACCGGGACAGGGGGGCCGGGGAGCTGTTTTTT. This encodes CASSSYRDRGAGELFF.

This clone showed up just once. This chain uses TRBV7-6 with TRBJ2-2, with 9 bases lining up with TRBD1. Germline V CDR1 and CDR2: SGHVS, FNYEAQ. The CDR3 has 14 residues. After removal of 7 bases from V and 5 bases from J, the junction contained 5 bases not matched to a gene. The CDR3 spells CASIRTGETGELFF. DNA of the CDR3: TGTGCCAGCATCCGGACAGGGGAAACCGGGGAGCTGTTTTTT.

The genes are TRBV25-1 and TRBJ2-2; 8 bases align to TRBD1. Germline V gene data show CDR1 as MGHDK and CDR2 as SYGVNS. V was clipped by 7 bases and J by 7 bases; unmatched bases: 5. This CDR3 region has 13 residues. The CDR3 loop is CASTQGAGGELFF. CDR3 nucleotides: TGTGCCAGCACCCAGGGGGCCGGCGGGGAGCTGTTTTTT. Full variable domain (outside the CDR3, taken from reference TRBV25-1 and TRBJ2-2): EADIYQTPRYLVIGTGKKITLECSQTMGHDKMYWYQQDPGMELHLIHYSYGVNSTEKGDLSSESTVSRIRTEHFPLTLESARPSHTSQYLCASTQGAGGELFFGEGSRLTVL.

The chain employs TRBV19 and TRBJ2-7; 9 bases are shared with TRBD1. This CDR3 comprises 15 residues. Losses at the gene ends were 5 bases for V and 5 bases for J; bases not matched to a gene: 10. Germline values: CDR1 LNHDA, CDR2 SQIVND (reference sequence). CDR3 nucleotides: TGTGCCAGTAGTGCTCCGGGACAGGGACACAACGAGCAGTACTTC. Its translation: CASSAPGQGHNEQYF.

The chain combines TRBV28 with TRBJ1-4, with TRBD1 matching over 7 bases. The CDR3 consists of 13 residues. The ends lost 7 bases at V and 6 bases at J; junction bases unmatched: 5. CDR1 and CDR2 from the germline V gene are MDHEN and SYDVKM. The CDR3 is CASNDRVDEKLFF. The DNA of the CDR3 is TGTGCCAGCAACGACAGGGTTGATGAAAAACTGTTTTTT.